The 27 T cell receptor beta chains given below trace back to one sample, sequenced in a study of blood T cells in healthy people across ages. The authors ran a second PCR of roughly 6 to 12 cycles using a sample-barcoded 5' primer and a J-beta primer mix. TCRdb re-analysed the 5' RACE reads in MiXCR, keeping a single row per CDR3 protein. The table has roughly 650,000 distinct CDR3 sequences, roughly 32% seen once. Source material: blood. The receptors stem from a woman older than 75 in good health.

In its sample, this clonotype was seen a few times. This may stem from a read error, because a much larger clone lies one nucleotide away. The genes are TRBV7-3 and TRBJ2-3; 7 bases match TRBD2. CDR1 SGHTA and CDR2 FQGTGA come from the germline V gene. CDR3 length: 15 amino acids. CDR3 DNA: TGTGTCAGCAGCTTCGGAGGGGCGGGGGCAGATACGCAGTATTTT. It translates to CVSSFGGAGADTQYF.

This clonotype was counted ten times or more. The chain combines TRBV4-1 with TRBJ2-3; TRBD2 matches at 13 bases. Germline CDR1 MGHRA, CDR2 YSYEKL. This CDR3 is built from 18 residues. V lost 0 bases to trimming and J lost 0 bases; unmatched junction nucleotides: 3. DNA for the CDR3: TGCGCCAGCAGCCAAGATCCGGGACTAGCGGGGAGCACAGATACGCAGTATTTT. Encoded protein: CASSQDPGLAGSTDTQYF.

The chain recombines TRBV7-9 with TRBJ2-3, with unresolved D. CDR1 is SEHNR and CDR2 is FQNEAQ in the germline V gene (reference sequence). The CDR3 sequence is 14 residues long. The V and J ends lost 3 bases and 4 bases respectively, with 11 bases between them. The CDR3 nucleotides read TGTGCCAGCAGCTTGGACCAGGCGTCAGATACGCAGTATTTT. Translating it yields CASSLDQASDTQYF.

This clonotype has ten or more counts. The chain combines TRBV18 with TRBJ2-3, with 14 nucleotides matching TRBD2. This CDR3 spans 18 amino acids. Per the germline V gene, CDR1 is KGHSH and CDR2 is LQKENI. Trimming took 3 bases from V and 2 from J; bases not matched to a gene: 7. This CDR3 is CASSPTSGGAGLTDTQYF. DNA for the CDR3: TGTGCCAGCTCACCGACTAGCGGGGGGGCCGGTCTCACAGATACGCAGTATTTT. The whole variable domain, remainder taken from reference TRBV18 and TRBJ2-3, is NAGVMQNPRHLVRRRGQEARLRCSPMKGHSHVYWYRQLPEEGLKFMVYLQKENIIDESGMPKERFSAEFPKEGPSILRIQQVVRGDSAAYFCASSPTSGGAGLTDTQYFGPGTRLTVL.

V is TRBV6-5 and J is TRBJ1-2; 9 positions agree with TRBD1. Germline V gives CDR1 MNHEY, CDR2 SVGAGI. V shed 6 bases, J shed 2 bases, and the junction held 7 bases outside the gene matches. This CDR3 contains 15 residues. This CDR3 is CASSQTGGENYGYTF. CDR3 sequence (DNA): TGTGCCAGCAGCCAAACAGGGGGCGAGAACTATGGCTACACCTTC.

This clonotype has just a few counts. The J gene is TRBJ2-3, the V gene TRBV30; D remains ambiguous. V was trimmed by 5 bases and J by 2 bases, leaving 8 bases between them. Germline loops: CDR1 GTSNPN, CDR2 SVGIG (reference sequence). This CDR3 spans 12 amino acids. CDR3 amino acids: CAWGLLTDTQYF. CDR3 coding DNA: TGTGCCTGGGGGCTCCTCACAGATACGCAGTATTTT. The whole variable domain, filled in from reference TRBV30 and TRBJ2-3, reads SQTIHQWPATLVQPVGSPLSLECTVEGTSNPNLYWYRQAAGRGLQLLFYSVGIGQISSEVPQNLSASRPQDRQFILSSKKLLLSDSGFYLCAWGLLTDTQYFGPGTRLTVL.

Comment on this clonotype: A junction boundary mismatches the germline segment, possibly from a read error. The chain recombines TRBV5-5 with TRBJ2-1; D uncertain. The CDR3 covers 14 residues. Germline V gives CDR1 SGHKS, CDR2 YYEKEE (reference sequence). CDR3 residues: CASSLGAPLNAQFF. Here the CDR3 DNA reads TGTGCCAGCAGCTTGGGGGCGCCTCTTAATGCGCAGTTCTTC.

This clonotype appeared many times. The chain couples TRBV7-2 to TRBJ2-3, with 11 bases lining up with TRBD2. Germline-derived CDR1 and CDR2 are SGHTA and FQGNSA. V shed 1 base, J shed 2 bases, and the junction held 5 bases outside the gene matches. The CDR3 runs 17 residues. The CDR3 DNA reads TGTGCCAGCAGCTTAGTTCTAGCGGGGGGAATCACAGATACGCAGTATTTT. The encoded protein is CASSLVLAGGITDTQYF.

About this clonotype: A junction end diverges from the germline sequence, so it may reflect a read error. J is TRBJ2-3 and V is TRBV9; D is unresolved. The germline gives CDR1 SGDLS, CDR2 YYNGEE. The length of the CDR3 is 12 residues. The CDR3 reads CASCIITDMQYF. The CDR3 DNA is TGTGCCAGCTGCATAATCACAGATATGCAGTATTTT.

This clonotype was observed a handful of times. The chain joins TRBV5-5 to TRBJ1-3; the match to TRBD1 covers 7 bases. The CDR3 extends over 15 amino acids. J gave up 3 bases and V 4 bases, and 7 bases lay outside the gene matches. Germline CDR1 and CDR2: SGHKS and YYEKEE (reference sequence). Here the CDR3 reads CASSPTGTVGNTIYF. CDR3 nucleotides: TGTGCCAGCAGCCCGACAGGGACAGTTGGAAACACCATATATTTT.

This clonotype was seen ten or more times. The chain carries TRBV20-1 and TRBJ2-3, with 14 bases aligning to TRBD2. The CDR3 is 18 residues long. The V segment lost 3 bases and the J segment 1 base; nucleotides outside the gene matches: 9. The germline gives CDR1 DFQATT, CDR2 SNEGSKA (reference sequence). The CDR3 is CSASLSGLAGVRTDTQYF. The CDR3 nucleotides are TGCAGTGCTAGTTTATCGGGACTAGCGGGGGTCCGCACAGATACGCAGTATTTT.

The count of this clonotype is one. The rearrangement joins TRBV5-1 to TRBJ2-5, with D possibly TRBD2 on 5 matching bases. The J call is uncertain, as TRBJ2-7 better fits the DNA end. This CDR3 is built from 14 residues. The germline gives CDR1 SGHRS, CDR2 YFSETQ. The CDR3 DNA follows: TGCGCCAGCAGCTTGGGGCTAGCTCCGGACGAGCAGTACTTC. Translating it yields CASSLGLAPDEQYF.

In this sample, this clonotype turned up a few times. A clone one base away is much larger, so this may be a read error. The rearrangement joins TRBV6-2 or TRBV6-3 to TRBJ2-7; no reliable D call. This CDR3 is built from 13 residues. Germline-derived CDR1 and CDR2 are MNHEY and SVGEGT. Trimming pared 6 bases from V and 11 bases from J, leaving 20 bases between. CDR3 sequence reads: CASRQTQDRFKYF. As DNA, the CDR3 is TGTGCCAGCAGGCAGACCCAGGACCGTTTTAAGTACTTC.

This clonotype was counted between two and nine times. The chain uses TRBV2 and TRBJ2-7; 10 nucleotides agree with TRBD2. Germline assignment: CDR1 SNHLY and CDR2 FYNNEI. CDR3 length: 15 amino acids. Unmatched junction bases numbered 11, after V lost 2 bases and J lost 10 bases. CDR3 sequence reads: CASSERASGGGKQYF. The CDR3 DNA sequence: TGTGCCAGCAGTGAAAGGGCTAGCGGGGGCGGAAAACAGTACTTC. The whole variable domain, filled in from reference TRBV2 and TRBJ2-7, reads EPEVTQTPSHQVTQMGQEVILRCVPISNHLYFYWYRQILGQKVEFLVSFYNNEISEKSEIFDDQFSVERPDGSNFTLKIRSTKLEDSAMYFCASSERASGGGKQYFGPGTRLTVT.

The chain combines TRBV28 with TRBJ1-2, with D possibly matching TRBD1 (5 bases). Germline loops: CDR1 MDHEN, CDR2 SYDVKM. This CDR3 region has 13 residues. V was trimmed by 5 bases and J by 4 bases, leaving 11 bases between them. This chain's CDR3 is CASSTDSFYGYTF. CDR3 nucleotide sequence: TGTGCCAGCAGTACAGACAGTTTCTATGGCTACACCTTC.

V usage is TRBV7-8 and J usage is TRBJ2-2, with D unresolved. Between the trimmed V and J ends, which lost 1 base and 3 bases, there was a span of 6 bases. The CDR3 spans 14 residues. The V gene's germline CDR1 is SGHVS and CDR2 FQNEAQ. CDR3 bases: TGTGCCAGCAGCTTAGAGGGTTACACCGGGGAGCTGTTTTTT. The encoded protein is CASSLEGYTGELFF.

This clonotype came up many times. V gene TRBV6-2 or TRBV6-3 combines with J gene TRBJ2-7, with D possibly matching TRBD1 (6 bases). Per germline, CDR1 MNHEY and CDR2 SVGEGT. The CDR3 is 15 residues long. V was cut by 1 base and J by 0 bases, with 10 bases left in between. The CDR3 nucleotides are TGTGCCAGCAGTTACTTTGGACAGAGCTCCTACGAGCAGTACTTC. It yields the protein CASSYFGQSSYEQYF.

The chain has TRBV7-2 and TRBJ1-5; a possible D gene is TRBD1 (5 bases). V lost 2 bases and J lost 11, with 7 bases in between. From germline, CDR1 is SGHTA and CDR2 FQGNSA. The CDR3 length is 11 residues. The CDR3 is CASSLRGAQHF. The CDR3 DNA reads TGTGCCAGCAGCTTACGAGGGGCCCAGCATTTT. The whole variable domain, filled in from reference TRBV7-2 and TRBJ1-5, reads GAGVSQSPSNKVTEKGKDVELRCDPISGHTALYWYRQSLGQGLEFLIYFQGNSAPDKSGLPSDRFSAERTGGSVSTLTIQRTQQEDSAVYLCASSLRGAQHFGDGTRLSIL.

The V gene is TRBV6-1, the J gene TRBJ1-5, with 11 bases that match TRBD1. CDR3 length: 17 residues. Germline V lookup: CDR1 MNHNS, CDR2 SASEGT. V dropped 9 bases and J dropped 5; count of bases not matched to a gene: 15. The CDR3 loop is CASRPGQGVPWHQPQHF. In DNA form, the CDR3 reads TGTGCCAGTAGACCGGGACAGGGGGTTCCCTGGCATCAGCCCCAGCATTTT.

This clonotype was recorded many times. The rearrangement links TRBV7-2 to TRBJ1-6; maybe TRBD1 (5 bases). The germline V gene encodes CDR1 SGHTA and CDR2 FQGNSA. With 3 bases removed from V and 0 bases from J, the gap between germline ends came to 21 bases. CDR3 size: 20 residues. This chain's CDR3 is CASSFRGSVSSSSYNSPLHF. CDR3 DNA: TGTGCCAGCAGCTTTAGGGGTTCTGTGTCGTCTAGCTCCTATAATTCACCCCTCCACTTT.

Details on this clonotype: One base away lies a much larger clone, so this may be a sequencing read error. This chain uses TRBV5-1 with TRBJ2-7; D unclear. The CDR3 covers 14 residues. Germline lookup yields CDR1 SGHRS and CDR2 YFSETQ. V lost 3 bases and J lost 1, with 11 bases in between. DNA for the CDR3: TGCGCCAGCAGCTGGGTCCAGAGATCCTACGAGCAGTACTTC. It is translated as CASSWVQRSYEQYF.

The V call is TRBV5-1, the J call TRBJ1-6, with D hard to call. V was cut by 4 bases and J by 7 bases, with 21 bases left in between. Germline CDR1 SGHRS, CDR2 YFSETQ. The CDR3 sequence is 17 residues long. CDR3 in DNA: TGCGCCAGCAGCCTGGGGTCACAAGGCAGTAGGAATTCACCCCTCCACTTT. It yields the protein CASSLGSQGSRNSPLHF.

The CDR3 nucleotides are TGTGCCAGCAGCTTATCGTTCGGGGTGGCGGAGACCCAGTACTTC. Amino acids: CASSLSFGVAETQYF. This chain connects TRBV7-8 to TRBJ2-7; D perhaps matches TRBD2 (5 bases). The tail of the sequence fits TRBJ2-5 better, so the J call may be wrong. The CDR3 loop spans 15 amino acids. Per germline, CDR1 SGHVS and CDR2 FQNEAQ.

With respect to this clonotype: This could be a read error, since a much larger clone is one nucleotide away. The rearrangement uses TRBV28 and TRBJ2-7, with D perhaps assigned TRBD1 or TRBD2 (5 bases each). V was trimmed by 5 bases and J by 0 bases, leaving 11 bases between them. The length of the CDR3 is 14 residues. Per the germline V gene, CDR1 is MDHEN and CDR2 is SYDVKM. The CDR3 region is CASSVLRGSYEQYF. CDR3 in DNA: TGTGCCAGCAGTGTCTTGAGGGGCTCCTACGAGCAGTACTTC.

The chain joins TRBV7-9 to TRBJ1-1, with D possibly being TRBD1 (5 bases). The germline CDR1 and CDR2 sequences are SEHNR and FQNEAQ (reference sequence). Deletions cut 1 base from V and 10 bases from J, with 13 bases between. CDR3 length: 13 residues. The DNA of the CDR3 is TGTGCCAGCAGCTTAGTTGCCGGGACGTTAGCTTTCTTT. Amino acids: CASSLVAGTLAFF.

This clonotype was seen a few times. The DNA of the CDR3 is TGTGCCTGGAGTGTAAGGGGCGGGGGTTTGGCTCAGCCCCAGCATTTT. Protein sequence: CAWSVRGGGLAQPQHF. The chain carries TRBV30 and TRBJ1-5; tentatively, D is TRBD1 (5 bases). This CDR3 spans 16 amino acids. Between the trimmed V and J ends, which lost 0 bases and 6 bases, there was a span of 18 bases. The V gene's germline CDR1 is GTSNPN and CDR2 SVGIG (reference sequence).

This clonotype showed up many times. The chain couples TRBV5-1 to TRBJ2-5, with 7 bases fitting TRBD2. Germline CDR1 is SGHRS and CDR2 is YFSETQ. CDR3 size: 15 residues. The V segment lost 4 bases and the J segment 5 bases; nucleotides outside the gene matches: 11. The CDR3, as DNA: TGCGCCAGCAGCCAAGGAACTAGCGCGTTGGAGACCCAGTACTTC. Its protein product is CASSQGTSALETQYF. The variable domain in full, completed from reference TRBV5-1 and TRBJ2-5, reads KAGVTQTPRYLIKTRGQQVTLSCSPISGHRSVSWYQQTPGQGLQFLFEYFSETQRNKGNFPGRFSGRQFSNSRSEMNVSTLELGDSALYLCASSQGTSALETQYFGPGTRLLVL.